A single sample is the source of the 27 T cell receptor beta chains below, sequenced in a study of cytomegalovirus exposure and HLA in healthy donors. PCR was performed using 60 Vbeta and 13 Jbeta primers. Libraries were prepared by immunoSEQ multiplex PCR; TCRdb keeps only in-frame clonotypes and omits some of them. In the table there are about 140,000 clones, less than 9.5% of which are singletons. Sequencing input: PBMCs. The origin of the receptors is a male donor in good health and CMV-seronegative.

There are a few counts of this clone. This chain connects TRBV27 to TRBJ2-3; D might be TRBD1 (5 bases). CDR1 and CDR2 from the germline V gene are MNHEY and SMNVEV (reference sequence). V was cut by 3 bases and J by 2 bases, with 18 bases left in between. The CDR3 consists of 17 residues. The CDR3 loop reads CASSFTGQAPFTDTQYF. CDR3 sequence (DNA): TGTGCCAGCAGTTTCACAGGACAAGCCCCATTCACAGATACGCAGTATTTT.

This clone was observed a few times. The V gene is TRBV5-8, the J gene TRBJ2-7; perhaps TRBD1 as D (5 bases). This CDR3 has 11 amino acids. Trimming removed 0 bases from V and 12 bases from J, with 10 bases in between. Looked up from germline, CDR1 is SGHTS and CDR2 is YDEGEE. The CDR3 DNA reads as TGTGCCAGCAGCTTGGGGCCAGGGTGGTACTTC. This codes for CASSLGPGWYF.

In its sample, this clone was seen a few times. CDR3 region: CASSSDTVMWDTQYF. The CDR3 bases are TGTGCCAGCAGTTCTGACACCGTGATGTGGGATACGCAGTATTTT. The V gene is TRBV27, the J gene TRBJ2-3; no clear D gene. Between the trimmed V and J ends, which lost 4 bases and 6 bases, there was a span of 17 bases. The CDR3 spans 15 residues. Germline loops: CDR1 MNHEY, CDR2 SMNVEV (reference sequence).

V usage is TRBV10-3 and J usage is TRBJ2-3; a possible D gene is TRBD1 (5 bases). The CDR3 has 16 residues. Germline CDR1 and CDR2: ENHRY and SYGVKD. Between the trimmed V and J ends, which lost 0 bases and 5 bases, there was a span of 15 bases. The CDR3 nucleotides read TGTGCCATCAGTGAGTCGTCACAGGAGCAGGGAGATACGCAGTATTTT. Protein: CAISESSQEQGDTQYF.

The V call is TRBV9, the J call TRBJ1-4, with 8 bases aligning to TRBD1. Germline V CDR1 and CDR2: SGDLS, YYNGEE. Germline trimming cut 4 bases from V and 8 bases from J; bases unmatched to any gene: 10. The CDR3 length is 15 residues. DNA for the CDR3: TGTGCCAGCAGCTCTCCAGACAGGGGCGGGGAAAAACTGTTTTTT. This translates into CASSSPDRGGEKLFF.

CDR3 residues: CASSLGLALTDTQYF. The CDR3 DNA is TGTGCCAGCAGCCTTGGACTAGCGCTCACAGATACGCAGTATTTT. The chain is built from TRBV27 and TRBJ2-3, with 9 bases matching TRBD2. The CDR3 is 15 amino acids. CDR1 is MNHEY, CDR2 SMNVEV, per germline (reference sequence). J was trimmed by 2 bases and V by 6 bases; bases with no gene match: 6.

This clone appeared a few times. V usage is TRBV7-9 and J usage is TRBJ1-1, with unresolved D. Germline CDR1 is SEHNR and CDR2 is FQNEAQ (reference sequence). This CDR3 region has 15 residues. Trimming shortened V by 5 bases and J by 1 base, and 14 bases separated the two germline ends. This CDR3 is CASSPQAYPNTEAFF. The DNA for the CDR3 is TGTGCCAGCAGCCCCCAGGCTTATCCGAACACTGAAGCTTTCTTT. The complete variable domain, with remaining parts taken from reference TRBV7-9 and TRBJ1-1, reads DTGVSQNPRHKITKRGQNVTFRCDPISEHNRLYWYRQTLGQGPEFLTYFQNEAQLEKSRLLSDRFSAERPKGSFSTLEIQRTEQGDSAMYLCASSPQAYPNTEAFFGQGTRLTVV.

This clone was picked up a small number of times. V and J are TRBV14 and TRBJ2-7, with TRBD2 matching over 9 bases. V lost 4 bases, J lost 6 bases, and 10 bases stayed unmatched. Germline loops: CDR1 SGHDN, CDR2 FVKESK. CDR3 length equals 15 residues. The CDR3 region has the DNA TGTGCCAGCAGCCCGCGACTAGCGGCATCTCTCGAGCAGTACTTC. Its translation is CASSPRLAASLEQYF.

V is TRBV6-5 and J is TRBJ1-2, with TRBD1 matching over 7 bases. Germline V gene data show CDR1 as MNHEY and CDR2 as SVGAGI. V trimming: 7 bases; J trimming: 0 bases; junction bases outside the gene matches: 5. This CDR3 contains 14 residues. The CDR3 reads CASIKTGSNYGYTF. CDR3 bases: TGTGCCAGCATTAAGACAGGGTCTAACTATGGCTACACCTTC.

This clone was counted between two and nine times. V usage is TRBV2 and J usage is TRBJ1-5, with 8 bases identical to TRBD1. V lost 6 bases to trimming and J lost 2 bases; unmatched junction nucleotides: 9. The CDR3 runs to 16 residues. Germline values: CDR1 SNHLY, CDR2 FYNNEI. The CDR3 coding sequence is TGTGCCAGCAGAGAGGGAGACAGGGGTGGCAATCAGCCCCAGCATTTT. It encodes CASREGDRGGNQPQHF.

The gene calls are TRBV18 and TRBJ1-1, with D unclear. The germline V gene has CDR1 KGHSH and CDR2 LQKENI. V dropped 0 bases and J dropped 6 bases, with 14 bases sitting between them. The CDR3 totals 15 residues. In DNA, the CDR3 is TGTGCCAGCTCACCACCCCGAGGGATCAACCCTGAAGCTTTCTTT. Translating gives CASSPPRGINPEAFF.

This clone showed up just a few times. The V gene is TRBV19, the J gene TRBJ2-2, with D hard to call. V was cut by 5 bases and J by 4 bases, with 11 bases left in between. The CDR3 contains 14 residues. Germline V gene data show CDR1 as LNHDA and CDR2 as SQIVND (reference sequence). The chain's CDR3 is CASSPSSVTGELFF. In DNA form, the CDR3 reads TGTGCCAGTAGTCCTTCCTCGGTCACCGGGGAGCTGTTTTTT.

The chain couples TRBV5-1 to TRBJ2-1, with D unresolved. This CDR3 has 13 amino acids. The ends were cut back, 3 bases at V and 9 bases at J, with 13 bases in the middle. Looked up from germline, CDR1 is SGHRS and CDR2 is YFSETQ. CDR3 residues: CASSSLVLTEQFF. CDR3 coding DNA: TGCGCCAGCAGCTCGTTAGTGCTTACTGAGCAGTTCTTC.

This clone has only a few counts. The chain combines TRBV5-6 with TRBJ2-2, with 8 bases matching TRBD1. Per the germline V gene, CDR1 is SGHDT and CDR2 is YYEEEE. The length of the CDR3 is 17 residues. V shed 4 bases, J shed 3 bases, and the junction held 11 bases outside the gene matches. The CDR3: CASSIKSGGSDTGELFF. DNA for the CDR3: TGTGCCAGCAGCATCAAGTCAGGGGGCAGCGACACCGGGGAGCTGTTTTTT. Supplemented by reference TRBV5-6 and TRBJ2-2, the full variable domain reads DAGVTQSPTHLIKTRGQQVTLRCSPKSGHDTVSWYQQALGQGPQFIFQYYEEEERQRGNFPDRFSGHQFPNYSSELNVNALLLGDSALYLCASSIKSGGSDTGELFFGEGSRLTVL.

This chain uses TRBV5-1 with TRBJ1-6; no reliable D call. Germline CDR1 is SGHRS and CDR2 is YFSETQ. The V gene lost 5 bases and the J gene lost 10 bases, with 10 bases spanning the gap. The CDR3 loop spans 12 amino acids. The CDR3 reads CASRENNSPLHF. In DNA, the CDR3 is TGCGCCAGCAGGGAGAACAACTCACCCCTCCACTTT.

The V and J genes are TRBV27 and TRBJ1-5, with D possibly TRBD1 on 5 matching bases. V was clipped by 5 bases and J by 7 bases, with 15 bases between them. Germline lookup yields CDR1 MNHEY and CDR2 SMNVEV (reference sequence). The CDR3 has 14 residues. The CDR3 nucleotides are TGTGCCAGCAGTACTCGAACGACAGACCAGCCCCAGCATTTT. Protein: CASSTRTTDQPQHF.

The chain recombines TRBV4-2 with TRBJ2-1; TRBD2 matches 13 bases. CDR1 LGHNA and CDR2 YNFKEQ come from the germline V gene. J was trimmed by 9 bases and V by 4 bases; bases with no gene match: 9. The CDR3 is 16 residues long. CDR3 sequence reads: CASSRELAGGISEQFF. CDR3 nucleotides: TGTGCCAGCAGCCGAGAACTAGCGGGGGGGATCAGTGAGCAGTTCTTC.

The V and J genes are TRBV19 and TRBJ1-5; no definite D call. The CDR3 consists of 15 residues. The V gene's germline CDR1 is LNHDA and CDR2 SQIVND (reference sequence). V lost 3 bases and J lost 0, with 9 bases in between. The CDR3 here is CASSIGSYSNQPQHF. The CDR3 nucleotides read TGTGCCAGTAGTATTGGCTCTTATAGCAATCAGCCCCAGCATTTT. Using reference TRBV19 and TRBJ1-5 for the parts outside the CDR3, the full variable domain is DGGITQSPKYLFRKEGQNVTLSCEQNLNHDAMYWYRQDPGQGLRLIYYSQIVNDFQKGDIAEGYSVSREKKESFPLTVTSAQKNPTAFYLCASSIGSYSNQPQHFGDGTRLSIL.

There are a few counts of this clone. The J gene is TRBJ1-4, the V gene TRBV29-1; D uncertain. The CDR3 covers 12 residues. V was cut by 4 bases and J by 0 bases, with 3 bases left in between. In germline, CDR1 is SQVTM, CDR2 ANQGSEA. The CDR3 spells CSVAPTNEKLFF. Written as DNA, the CDR3 is TGCAGCGTTGCTCCAACTAATGAAAAACTGTTTTTT.

The chain has TRBV7-3 and TRBJ2-6; 7 bases are a match to TRBD2. The CDR3 consists of 17 residues. CDR1 and CDR2 from the germline V gene are SGHTA and FQGTGA. V trimming: 0 bases; J trimming: 0 bases; junction bases outside the gene matches: 2. In DNA, the CDR3 is TGTGCCAGCAGCTTAACGGGGGGGGGCTCTGGGGCCAACGTCCTGACTTTC. It translates to CASSLTGGGSGANVLTF.

This clone was seen only a few times. The chain carries TRBV7-2 and TRBJ2-1; a weak D match, TRBD2 (6 bases). Germline-derived CDR1 and CDR2 are SGHTA and FQGNSA. The CDR3 loop spans 14 amino acids. Trimming took 1 base from V and 7 from J, leaving 11 bases between them. The DNA of the CDR3 is TGTGCCAGCAGCTTAGAGACTAGATGGAATGAGCAGTTCTTC. Translated: CASSLETRWNEQFF.

The V call is TRBV9, the J call TRBJ2-1; 7 nucleotides align to TRBD1. Germline V gene lookup returns CDR1 SGDLS and CDR2 YYNGEE. CDR3 size: 15 residues. The ends lost 4 bases at V and 1 base at J; junction bases unmatched: 5. The CDR3 region is CASSKTGWSYNEQFF. CDR3 DNA: TGTGCCAGCAGCAAGACAGGGTGGTCCTACAATGAGCAGTTCTTC. Combining the CDR3 with reference TRBV9 and TRBJ2-1 gives the whole variable domain DSGVTQTPKHLITATGQRVTLRCSPRSGDLSVYWYQQSLDQGLQFLIQYYNGEERAKGNILERFSAQQFPDLHSELNLSSLELGDSALYFCASSKTGWSYNEQFFGPGTRLTVL.

V and J are TRBV5-1 and TRBJ2-7; the match to TRBD2 covers 10 bases. Germline V gene data show CDR1 as SGHRS and CDR2 as YFSETQ. The CDR3 is 15 residues long. V gave up 3 bases and J gave up 6 bases; unmatched junction bases: 9. The CDR3 here is CASSSTSGKIGEQYF. In DNA, the CDR3 is TGCGCCAGCAGCTCTACTAGCGGGAAGATTGGCGAGCAGTACTTC.

This clone turned up a few times. The chain couples TRBV4-3 to TRBJ2-7; TRBD1 aligns across 9 bases. CDR3 length: 18 amino acids. Trimming removed 3 bases from V and 5 bases from J; junction bases left unmatched: 17. CDR1 LGHNA and CDR2 YSLEER come from the germline V gene. The CDR3 DNA reads TGCGCCAGCAGCCACCAAAAGATCCGGGACAGGGACCAGCACGAGCAGTACTTC. This gives the protein CASSHQKIRDRDQHEQYF.

This clone came up a few times. This chain connects TRBV7-8 to TRBJ1-4, with 11 bases lining up with TRBD1. The CDR3 sequence is 17 residues long. The ends lost 5 bases at V and 8 bases at J; junction bases unmatched: 13. Germline V gene sequence: CDR1 SGHVS, CDR2 FQNEAQ. CDR3 nucleotides: TGTGCCAGCAGCGCAGGACAGGGGGCAAGGGTTATCGAAAAACTGTTTTTT. It is translated as CASSAGQGARVIEKLFF.

This chain joins TRBV18 and TRBJ1-2; 7 bases align to TRBD1. This CDR3 comprises 12 residues. CDR1 is KGHSH, CDR2 LQKENI, per germline. With 4 bases clipped from V and 7 bases from J, the junction kept 3 bases outside the gene matches. CDR3 residues: CASSLDRAGYTF. The CDR3, as DNA: TGTGCCAGCTCACTTGACAGGGCTGGCTACACCTTC.

This chain links TRBV7-2 with TRBJ2-1, with TRBD2 matching 8 bases. The V segment lost 5 bases and the J segment 3 bases; nucleotides outside the gene matches: 6. The germline V gene has CDR1 SGHTA and CDR2 FQGNSA. The CDR3 loop spans 15 amino acids. The DNA for the CDR3 is TGTGCCAGCAGCCAAGCGGGAGAGGGCTACAATGAGCAGTTCTTC. Translated, it gives CASSQAGEGYNEQFF.